This entry concerns a single TCR beta chain. Only a few counts were recorded for this clonotype. The antigen it binds to is not known. No base quality values were provided; no much bigger clone lies one nucleotide off. These data originate in a study of type 1 and type 2 diabetes patients listed by TCRdb under 2016. As for the study more broadly: The cohort comprised eight to ten type 1 diabetes patients, a few type 2 diabetes patients and roughly 6 nondiabetic controls recruited in China. Type 2 diabetes patients were included as a disease comparison group for the type 1 diabetes patients. Paired-end sequencing of TCRbeta libraries was performed on Illumina HiSeq 2000 or MiSeq instruments. When roughly 20-cycle amplification was compared with roughly 25-cycle amplification, V gene usage looked similar, suggesting that primer efficiencies were similar and PCR bias was random. A total of 18,976,912 paired-end reads was generated across the whole study. Across the study, CD4+ and CD8+ T cells were positively selected from PBMCs by means of CD4 or CD8 MicroBeads on MACS columns. The study profiled TCRbeta repertoires by high-throughput sequencing to compare type 1 diabetes, type 2 diabetes and nondiabetic individuals. The investigation overall reported the following: High diversity was shown by type 2 diabetes repertoires, and the diversity was significantly greater than that of type 1 diabetes repertoires in both CD4+ and CD8+ T cells. Only a few highly-expanded CD4+ clones (median one) were found in type 2 diabetes patients, and these clones made up a median approximately 4% of reads. The study groups were not matched for age and gender, which could possibly have biased interpretation. Since just a limited number of T2D and control samples were sequenced, some T1D-only HECs might also appear in more T2D or control samples. Highly correlated V and J gene usage patterns were observed for type 2 diabetes and control samples, with an average of around 0.97 between samples.

Sequencing relied on an Illumina MiSeq. Genomic DNA from sorted T cell subsets was used as template for TCRbeta CDR3 amplification. The TCRbeta CDR3 region was amplified by multiplex PCR with 30 forward and 13 reverse primers. After the PCR products were purified with AMPure XP beads, a second PCR of about 24 cycles was run to add indices and adaptors. Before sequencing, the QIAquick Gel Extraction Kit was used to gel-purify the libraries. In the source study's methods: Paired-end reads were merged with FLASH and aligned to IMGT V, D and J germline references using IgBLAST. Reads with below 70% alignment identity to germline references were discarded, and 9.5 million to 14 million reads were retained study-wide. CDR3 boundaries, reading frame and productivity were assigned following IMGT definitions. Highly-expanded clones were defined as clones at or above 1% of reads, and diversity was measured by normalized Shannon entropy. Unpaired two-tailed t-tests were used to test group differences in Shannon entropy. TCRdb redid the processing of the public reads, applying fastp at Q25 and MiXCR, and retained in-frame beta chains. Each entry is one CDR3 protein sequence, shown with its most common DNA and genes. The V and J calls reflect TCRdb's pipeline rather than the authors' work. The sample records about 270,000 distinct CDR3 sequences, around 47% of which are singletons. About 13% of the sample is in the top ten clones.

V lost 4 bases and J lost 1 base, and the count of bases not matched to a germline gene is 6. Inclusive of the bounding cysteine and phenylalanine, the CDR3 is 15 residues long. Only the CDR3 part of the read is kept: 45 bases, read in frame from the first base. CDR1 is given as SEHNR and CDR2 as FQNEAQ, both from the germline V gene (reference sequence). Every diabetic patient fulfilled standard classification criteria for type 1 or type 2 diabetes, and glucose and C-peptide were measured using WHO-recommended methods. Donors were excluded if they had other autoimmune diseases or infections within the previous four weeks. Roughly 9.7 milliliters of peripheral blood were collected from each participant. LymphoPrep density separation was used to isolate PBMCs.

The rearranged segments are TRBV7-9 and TRBJ2-5, with TRBD1 identical over 7 junction bases. This clonotype was sampled from a man younger than 35 with type 2 diabetes. Sequenced: peripheral blood mononuclear cells (PBMCs). Here the CDR3 is given as CASSSTRDSQETQYF. The sequence in DNA is TGTGCCAGCAGCTCGACTCGGGACAGCCAAGAGACCCAGTACTTC.